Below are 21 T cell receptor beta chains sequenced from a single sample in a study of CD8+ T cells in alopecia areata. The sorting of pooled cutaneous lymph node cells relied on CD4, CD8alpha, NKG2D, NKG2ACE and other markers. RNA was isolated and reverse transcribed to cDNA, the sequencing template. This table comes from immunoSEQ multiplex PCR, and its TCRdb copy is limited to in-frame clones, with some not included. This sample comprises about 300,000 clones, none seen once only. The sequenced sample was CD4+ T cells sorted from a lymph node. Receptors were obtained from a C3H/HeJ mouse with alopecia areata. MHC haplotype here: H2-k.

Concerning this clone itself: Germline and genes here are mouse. The CDR3 here is CAWSLGTDYNSPLYF. The sequenced part of the CDR3 DNA is TGTGCCTGGAGTCTGGGGACAGACTATAATTCGCCC. V and J are TRBV31 and TRBJ1-6; 7 bases are shared with TRBD1. The CDR3 end falls 3 residues outside the read, so it is completed with the germline J gene. TRBJ1-6 is placed among ORFs of uncertain function. The CDR3 is 15 amino acids. After removal of 0 bases from V and 3 bases from J, the junction contained 2 bases not matched to a gene. Germline CDR1 reads GKSSPN; CDR2 reads SITVG.

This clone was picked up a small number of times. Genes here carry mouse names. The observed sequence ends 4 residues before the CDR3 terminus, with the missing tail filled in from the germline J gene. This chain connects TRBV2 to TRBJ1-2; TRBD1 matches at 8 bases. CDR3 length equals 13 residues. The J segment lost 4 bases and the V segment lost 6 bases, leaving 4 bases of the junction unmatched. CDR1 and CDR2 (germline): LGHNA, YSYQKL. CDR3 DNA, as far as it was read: TGTGCCAGCAGTCCAGGGGGCTTCTCC. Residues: CASSPGGFS. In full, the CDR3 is CASSPGGFSDYTF.

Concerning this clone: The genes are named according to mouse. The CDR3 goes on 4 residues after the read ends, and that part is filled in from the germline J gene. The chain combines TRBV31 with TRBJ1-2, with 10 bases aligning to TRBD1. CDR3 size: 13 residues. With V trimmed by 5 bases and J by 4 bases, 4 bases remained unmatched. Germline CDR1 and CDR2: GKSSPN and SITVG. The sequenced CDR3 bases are TGTGCCTGGGACAGGGGGCGGGGCTCC. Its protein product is CAWDRGRGS. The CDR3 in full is CAWDRGRGSDYTF.

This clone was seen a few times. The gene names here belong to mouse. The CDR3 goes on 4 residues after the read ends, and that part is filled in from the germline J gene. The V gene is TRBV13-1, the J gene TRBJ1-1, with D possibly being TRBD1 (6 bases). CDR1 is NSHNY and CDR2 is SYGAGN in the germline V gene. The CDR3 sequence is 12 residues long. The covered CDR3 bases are TGTGCCAGCAGTGATCAGGACAGA. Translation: CASSDQDR. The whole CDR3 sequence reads CASSDQDREVFF.

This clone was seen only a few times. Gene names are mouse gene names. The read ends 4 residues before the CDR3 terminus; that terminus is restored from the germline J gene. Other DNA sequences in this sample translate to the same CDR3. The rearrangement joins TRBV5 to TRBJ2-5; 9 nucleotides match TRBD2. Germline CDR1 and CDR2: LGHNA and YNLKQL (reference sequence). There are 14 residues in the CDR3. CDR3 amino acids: CASSQLGGEDTQYF. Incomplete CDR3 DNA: TGTGCCAGCAGCCAACTGGGGGGGGAAGAC.

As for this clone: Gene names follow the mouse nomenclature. The CDR3 loop is CASSINQYAEQFF. The CDR3 bases that were read are TGTGCCAGCAGTATAAACCAGTATGCT. J is TRBJ2-1 and V is TRBV19; D gene ambiguous. The read ends 4 residues before the CDR3 terminus; that terminus is restored from the germline J gene. The germline V gene has CDR1 FNHDT and CDR2 SITEND (reference sequence). CDR3 size: 13 residues. Trimming removed 1 base from V and 4 bases from J, with 6 bases in between.

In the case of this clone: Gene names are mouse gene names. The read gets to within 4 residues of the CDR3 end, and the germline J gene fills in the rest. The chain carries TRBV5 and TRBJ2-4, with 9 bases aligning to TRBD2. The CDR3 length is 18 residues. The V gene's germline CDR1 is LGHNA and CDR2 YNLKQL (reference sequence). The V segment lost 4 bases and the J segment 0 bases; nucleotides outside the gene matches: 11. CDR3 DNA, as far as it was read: TGTGCCAGCAGCCCCTCTCGACTGGGGGTATCTAGTCAAAAC. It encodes CASSPSRLGVSSQN. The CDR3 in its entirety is CASSPSRLGVSSQNTLYF.

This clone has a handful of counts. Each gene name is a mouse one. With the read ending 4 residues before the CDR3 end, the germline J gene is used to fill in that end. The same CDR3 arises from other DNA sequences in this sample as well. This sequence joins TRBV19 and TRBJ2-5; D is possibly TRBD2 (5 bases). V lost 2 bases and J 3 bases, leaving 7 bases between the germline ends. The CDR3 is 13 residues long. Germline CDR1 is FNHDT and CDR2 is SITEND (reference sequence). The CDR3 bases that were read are TGTGCCAGCAGTATTGGGGTACAAGAC. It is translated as CASSIGVQD. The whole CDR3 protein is CASSIGVQDTQYF.

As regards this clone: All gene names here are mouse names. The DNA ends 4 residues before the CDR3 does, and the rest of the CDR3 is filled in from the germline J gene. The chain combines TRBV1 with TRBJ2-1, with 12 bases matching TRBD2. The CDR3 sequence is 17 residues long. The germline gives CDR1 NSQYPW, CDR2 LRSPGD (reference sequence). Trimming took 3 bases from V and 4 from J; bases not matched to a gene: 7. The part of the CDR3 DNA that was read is TGCACCTGCAGTGCCGGGACTGGGGGGCAGATTTATGCT. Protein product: CTCSAGTGGQIYA. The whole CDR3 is CTCSAGTGGQIYAEQFF.

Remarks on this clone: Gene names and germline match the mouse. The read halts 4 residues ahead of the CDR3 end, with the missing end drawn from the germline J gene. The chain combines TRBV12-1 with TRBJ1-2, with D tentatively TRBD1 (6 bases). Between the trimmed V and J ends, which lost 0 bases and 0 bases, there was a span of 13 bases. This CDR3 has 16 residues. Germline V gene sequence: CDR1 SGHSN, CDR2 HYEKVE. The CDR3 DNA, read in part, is TGTGCCAGCTCTCTCTTGGGACAAACAGCAAACTCC. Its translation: CASSLLGQTANS. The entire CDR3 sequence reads CASSLLGQTANSDYTF.

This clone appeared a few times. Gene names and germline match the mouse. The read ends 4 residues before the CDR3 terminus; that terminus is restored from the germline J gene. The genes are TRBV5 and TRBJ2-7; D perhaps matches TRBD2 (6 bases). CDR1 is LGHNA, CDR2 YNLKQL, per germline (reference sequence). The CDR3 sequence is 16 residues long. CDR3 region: CASSQDQRGEEDEQYF. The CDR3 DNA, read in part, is TGTGCCAGCAGCCAAGATCAACGGGGGGAGGAGGAT.

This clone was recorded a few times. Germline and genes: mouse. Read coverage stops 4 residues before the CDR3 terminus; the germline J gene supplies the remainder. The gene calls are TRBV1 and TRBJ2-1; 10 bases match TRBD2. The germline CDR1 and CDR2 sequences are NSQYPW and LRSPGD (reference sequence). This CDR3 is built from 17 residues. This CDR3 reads CTCSAVAWGGAMAEQFF. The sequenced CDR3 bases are TGCACCTGCAGTGCAGTTGCCTGGGGGGGCGCGATGGCT.

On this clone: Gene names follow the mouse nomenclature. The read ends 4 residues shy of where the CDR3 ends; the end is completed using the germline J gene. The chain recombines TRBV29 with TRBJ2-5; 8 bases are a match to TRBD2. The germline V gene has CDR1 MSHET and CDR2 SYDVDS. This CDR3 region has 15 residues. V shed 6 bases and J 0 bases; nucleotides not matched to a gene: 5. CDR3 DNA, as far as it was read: TGTGCTAGCAGGCCGACTGGGGCTAACCAAGAC. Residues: CASRPTGANQD. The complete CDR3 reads CASRPTGANQDTQYF.

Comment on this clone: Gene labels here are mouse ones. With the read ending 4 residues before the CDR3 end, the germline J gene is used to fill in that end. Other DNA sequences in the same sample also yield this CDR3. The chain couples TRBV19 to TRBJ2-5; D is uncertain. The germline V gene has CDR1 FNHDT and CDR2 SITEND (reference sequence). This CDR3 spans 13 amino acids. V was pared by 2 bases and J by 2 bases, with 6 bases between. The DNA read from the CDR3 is TGTGCCAGCAGTATTCAGATCCAAGAC. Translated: CASSIQIQD. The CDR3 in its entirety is CASSIQIQDTQYF. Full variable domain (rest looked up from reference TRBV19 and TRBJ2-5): GGIITQTPKFLIGQEGQKLTLKCQQNFNHDTMYWYRQDSGKGLRLIYYSITENDLQKGDLSEGYDASREKKSSFSLTVTSAQKNEMAVFLCASSIQIQDTQYFGPGTRLLVL.

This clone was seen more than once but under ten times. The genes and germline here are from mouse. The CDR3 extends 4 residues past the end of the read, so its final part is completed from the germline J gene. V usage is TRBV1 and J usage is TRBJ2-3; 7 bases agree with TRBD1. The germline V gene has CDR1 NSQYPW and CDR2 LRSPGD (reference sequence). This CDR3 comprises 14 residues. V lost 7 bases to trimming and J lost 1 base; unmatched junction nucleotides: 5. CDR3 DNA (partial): TGCACCTGCAAGAGCGGGACAGGTGCAGAA. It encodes CTCKSGTGAE. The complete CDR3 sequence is CTCKSGTGAETLYF.

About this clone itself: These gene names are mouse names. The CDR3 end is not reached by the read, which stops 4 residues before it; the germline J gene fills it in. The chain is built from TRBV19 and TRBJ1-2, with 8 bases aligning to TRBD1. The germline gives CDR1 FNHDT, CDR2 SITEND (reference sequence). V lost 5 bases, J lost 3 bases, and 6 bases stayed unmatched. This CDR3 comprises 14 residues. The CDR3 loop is CASSPDRGDSDYTF. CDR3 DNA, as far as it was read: TGTGCCAGCAGCCCCGACAGGGGTGACTCC.

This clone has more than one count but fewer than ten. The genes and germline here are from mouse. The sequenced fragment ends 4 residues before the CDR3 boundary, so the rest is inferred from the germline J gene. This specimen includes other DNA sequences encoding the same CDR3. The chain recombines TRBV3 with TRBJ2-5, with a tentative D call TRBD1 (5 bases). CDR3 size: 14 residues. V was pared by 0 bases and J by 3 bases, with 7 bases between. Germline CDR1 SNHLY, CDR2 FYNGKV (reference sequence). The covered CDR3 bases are TGTGCCAGCAGCTTAGCGCCAGGGCAAGAC. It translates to CASSLAPGQD. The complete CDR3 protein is CASSLAPGQDTQYF. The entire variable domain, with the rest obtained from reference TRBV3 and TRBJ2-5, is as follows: GPKVLQIPSHQIIDMGQMVTLNCDPVSNHLYFYWYKQILGQQMEFLVNFYNGKVMEKSKLFKDQFSVERPDGSYFTLKIQPTALEDSAVYFCASSLAPGQDTQYFGPGTRLLVL.

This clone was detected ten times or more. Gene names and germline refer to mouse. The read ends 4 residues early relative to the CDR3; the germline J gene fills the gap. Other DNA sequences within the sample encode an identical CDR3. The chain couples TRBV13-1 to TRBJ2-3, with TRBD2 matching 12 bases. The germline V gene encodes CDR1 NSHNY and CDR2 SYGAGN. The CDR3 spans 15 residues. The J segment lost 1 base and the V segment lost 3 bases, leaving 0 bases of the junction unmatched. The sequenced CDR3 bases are TGTGCCAGCAGTGGGACTGGGGGGGGTGCAGAA. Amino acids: CASSGTGGGAE. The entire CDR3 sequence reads CASSGTGGGAETLYF.

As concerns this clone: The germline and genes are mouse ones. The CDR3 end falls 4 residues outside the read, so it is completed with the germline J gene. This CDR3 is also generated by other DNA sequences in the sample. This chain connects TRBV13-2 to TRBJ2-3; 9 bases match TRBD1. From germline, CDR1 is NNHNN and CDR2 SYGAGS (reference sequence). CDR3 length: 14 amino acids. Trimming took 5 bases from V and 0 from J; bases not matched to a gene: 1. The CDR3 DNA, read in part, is TGTGCCAGCGGGGGACAGGGAAGTGCAGAA. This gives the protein CASGGQGSAE. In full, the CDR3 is CASGGQGSAETLYF.

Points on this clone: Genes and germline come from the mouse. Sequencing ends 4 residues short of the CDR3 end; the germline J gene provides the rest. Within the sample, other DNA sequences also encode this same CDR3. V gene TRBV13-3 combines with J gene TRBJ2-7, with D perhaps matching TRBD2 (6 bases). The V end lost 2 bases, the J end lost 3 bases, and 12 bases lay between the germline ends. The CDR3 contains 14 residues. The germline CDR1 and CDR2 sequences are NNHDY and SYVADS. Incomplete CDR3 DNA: TGTGCCAGCAGTGACGCTGGGGCCCTCTAT. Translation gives CASSDAGALY. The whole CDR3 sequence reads CASSDAGALYEQYF.

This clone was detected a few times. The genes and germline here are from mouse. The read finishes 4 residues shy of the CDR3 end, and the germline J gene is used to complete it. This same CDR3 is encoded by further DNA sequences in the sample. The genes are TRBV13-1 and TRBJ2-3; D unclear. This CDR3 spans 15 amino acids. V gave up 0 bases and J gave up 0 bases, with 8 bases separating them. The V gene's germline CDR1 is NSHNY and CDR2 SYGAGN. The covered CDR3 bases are TGTGCCAGCAGTGATGCAGGTCCTAGTGCAGAA. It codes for CASSDAGPSAE. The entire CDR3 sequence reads CASSDAGPSAETLYF.